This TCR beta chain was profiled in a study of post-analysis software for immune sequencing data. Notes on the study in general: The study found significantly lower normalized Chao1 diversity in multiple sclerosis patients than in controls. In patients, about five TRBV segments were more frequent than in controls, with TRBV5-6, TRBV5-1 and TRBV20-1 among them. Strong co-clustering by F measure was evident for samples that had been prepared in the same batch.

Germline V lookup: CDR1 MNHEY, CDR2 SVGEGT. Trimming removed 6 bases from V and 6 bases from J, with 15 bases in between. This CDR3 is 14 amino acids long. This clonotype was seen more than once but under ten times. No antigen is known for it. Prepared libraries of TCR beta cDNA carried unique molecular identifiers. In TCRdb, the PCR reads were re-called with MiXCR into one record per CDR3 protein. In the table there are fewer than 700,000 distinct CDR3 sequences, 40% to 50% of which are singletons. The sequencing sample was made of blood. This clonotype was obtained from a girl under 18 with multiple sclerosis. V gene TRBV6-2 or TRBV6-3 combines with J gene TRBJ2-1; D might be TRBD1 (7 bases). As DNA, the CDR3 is TGTGCCAGCAGCCAGGGGGAGGTATCCAATGAGCAGTTCTTC. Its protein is CASSQGEVSNEQFF.